The clone carrying this T cell receptor beta chain was detected a few times. This specimen belongs to a study of T-cell memory formation after mild COVID-19. In TCRdb, the 5' RACE reads were re-called with MiXCR into one record per CDR3 protein. The repertoire holds about 180,000 distinct CDR3 sequences, less than 20% seen once, with 3% to 4.5% in the top ten. From germline, CDR1 is LGHNA and CDR2 YNFKEQ. With V trimmed by 0 bases and J by 0 bases, 4 bases remained unmatched. This CDR3 comprises 16 residues. The source material was PBMCs or a T cell subset sorted from them (not recorded which). This clonotype was obtained from a young man who had mild COVID-19 (a few samples of this study predate the infection). Cell type and time point are not known. This chain links TRBV4-2 with TRBJ2-7, with 8 bases fitting TRBD2. The CDR3 protein is CASSQDRGGSSYEQYF. DNA for the CDR3: TGTGCCAGCAGCCAAGATCGGGGGGGAAGCTCCTACGAGCAGTACTTC.